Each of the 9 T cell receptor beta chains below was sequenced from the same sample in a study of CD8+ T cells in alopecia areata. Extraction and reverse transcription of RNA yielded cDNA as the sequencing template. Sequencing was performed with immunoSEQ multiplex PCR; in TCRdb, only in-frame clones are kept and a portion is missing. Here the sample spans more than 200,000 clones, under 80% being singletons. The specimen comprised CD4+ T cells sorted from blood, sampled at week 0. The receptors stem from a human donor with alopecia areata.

The CDR3 here is CSHSWGLNTEAFF. The CDR3, as DNA: TGCAGCCATTCGTGGGGGCTGAACACTGAAGCTTTCTTT. The J gene is TRBJ1-1, the V gene TRBV29-1; TRBD1 is a possible D gene (6 bases). This CDR3 contains 13 residues. V was pared by 8 bases and J by 0 bases, with 13 bases between. The germline CDR1 and CDR2 sequences are SQVTM and ANQGSEA.

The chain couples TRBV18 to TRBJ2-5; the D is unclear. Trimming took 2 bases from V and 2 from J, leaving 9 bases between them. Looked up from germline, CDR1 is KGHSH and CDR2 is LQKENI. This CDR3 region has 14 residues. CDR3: CASSPKSRQETQYF. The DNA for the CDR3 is TGTGCCAGCTCACCAAAGAGCCGTCAAGAGACCCAGTACTTC.

The CDR3 sequence: CASSLFTSGDYEQYF. The CDR3 DNA follows: TGCGCCAGCAGCTTGTTCACTAGCGGGGACTACGAGCAGTACTTC. The chain is built from TRBV5-1 and TRBJ2-7; 10 bases agree with TRBD2. This CDR3 region has 15 residues. Germline values: CDR1 SGHRS, CDR2 YFSETQ. V lost 1 base, J lost 3 bases, and 4 bases stayed unmatched.

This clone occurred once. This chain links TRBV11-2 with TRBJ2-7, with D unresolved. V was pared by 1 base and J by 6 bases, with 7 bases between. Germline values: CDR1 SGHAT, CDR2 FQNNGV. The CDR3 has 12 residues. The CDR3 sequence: CASSLALGEQYF. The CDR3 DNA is TGTGCCAGCAGCTTAGCCCTGGGCGAGCAGTACTTC.

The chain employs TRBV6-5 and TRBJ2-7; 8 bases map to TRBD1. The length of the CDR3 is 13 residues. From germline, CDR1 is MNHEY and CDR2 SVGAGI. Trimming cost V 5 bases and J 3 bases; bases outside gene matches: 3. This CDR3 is CASSQGANYEQYF. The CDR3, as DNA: TGTGCCAGCAGTCAGGGGGCTAACTACGAGCAGTACTTC.

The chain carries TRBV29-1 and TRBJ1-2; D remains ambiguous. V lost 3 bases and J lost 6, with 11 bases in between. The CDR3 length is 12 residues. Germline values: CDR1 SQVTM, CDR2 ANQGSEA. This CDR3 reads CSVEGRRDGYTF. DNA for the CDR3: TGCAGCGTTGAGGGGAGGAGAGATGGCTACACCTTC.

CDR3 DNA sequence: TGCAGTGCTAGGCAGGGGTTACTAGGGTTCTTC. Translation gives CSARQGLLGFF. This rearrangement joins TRBV20-1 to TRBJ2-1, with D maybe TRBD1 (6 bases). CDR3 length equals 11 residues. Germline CDR1 is DFQATT and CDR2 is SNEGSKA (reference sequence). V was trimmed by 3 bases and J by 15 bases, leaving 15 bases between them.

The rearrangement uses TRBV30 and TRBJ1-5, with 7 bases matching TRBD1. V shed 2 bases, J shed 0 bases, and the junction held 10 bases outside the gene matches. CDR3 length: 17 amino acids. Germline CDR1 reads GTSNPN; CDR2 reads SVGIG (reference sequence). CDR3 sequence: CAWSPGQFFYSNQPQHF. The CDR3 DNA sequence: TGTGCCTGGAGTCCGGGACAGTTTTTTTATAGCAATCAGCCCCAGCATTTT. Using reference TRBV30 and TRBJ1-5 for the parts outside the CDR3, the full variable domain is SQTIHQWPATLVQPVGSPLSLECTVEGTSNPNLYWYRQAAGRGLQLLFYSVGIGQISSEVPQNLSASRPQDRQFILSSKKLLLSDSGFYLCAWSPGQFFYSNQPQHFGDGTRLSIL.

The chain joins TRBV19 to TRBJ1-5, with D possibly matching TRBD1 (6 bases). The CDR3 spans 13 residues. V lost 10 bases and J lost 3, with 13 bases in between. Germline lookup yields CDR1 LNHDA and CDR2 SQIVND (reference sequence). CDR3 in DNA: TGTGCCACCCTCGGACAGTTCAATCAGCCCCAGCATTTT. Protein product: CATLGQFNQPQHF.